Detailed here is one TCR beta chain. This specimen comes from a study of blood T cell repertoires in COVID-19. Turning to the study itself: Sites across the United States, Italy and Spain contributed samples from acute and convalescent COVID-19. Sample material is recorded as cDNA or gDNA derived from T cells, B-cell-depleted T cells, or PBMCs.

Original data processing: From reference gene primer amplification, estimates of nucleated cell counts were derived. Libraries were prepared by immunoSEQ multiplex PCR; TCRdb keeps only in-frame clonotypes and omits some of them. D and trimming come from the DNA, and the V and J calls and clone size come from that table. Here the sample spans around 250,000 clones, more than 70% being singletons. Germline lookup yields CDR1 MNHEY and CDR2 SMNVEV (reference sequence). The CDR3 is 15 amino acids. The V and J ends lost 6 bases and 0 bases, in that order; junction bases with no gene match: 3. This sequence was found in a man older than 75 with acute or convalescent COVID-19. The sequencing sample was made of peripheral blood. The chain employs TRBV27 and TRBJ2-2; 8 bases are a match to TRBD1. CDR3 sequence (DNA): TGTGCCAGCAGCCGGACAGGGCCGAACACCGGGGAGCTGTTTTTT. Encoded protein: CASSRTGPNTGELFF.